The 4 T cell receptor beta chains reported below all come from one sample, sequenced in a study of T cell repertoires in cytomegalovirus infection. MiXCR was run by TCRdb on the reads, yielding one entry per CDR3 protein. The data contain 200,000 or so distinct CDR3 sequences, 35% to 40% of them singletons. The antigens for these receptors are not known. The input for sequencing was CD8+ T cells from cultured PBMCs, taken from culture after CMV antigen stimulation. These receptors came from a human donor in good health (CMV status not recorded). Some clones in this sample may be carry-over from other donors' samples.

J is TRBJ2-3 and V is TRBV27; 7 positions agree with TRBD2. The V gene's germline CDR1 is MNHEY and CDR2 SMNVEV (reference sequence). V lost 8 bases to trimming and J lost 3 bases; unmatched junction nucleotides: 11. The CDR3 runs to 15 residues. CDR3 nucleotides: TGTGCCAGCTCAGGCGGGGGAGAAGGGACAGATACGCAGTATTTT. It yields the protein CASSGGGEGTDTQYF.

This clonotype was detected many times. V is TRBV29-1 and J is TRBJ1-2; 9 positions agree with TRBD1. J gave up 4 bases and V 4 bases, and 7 bases lay outside the gene matches. Germline V gives CDR1 SQVTM, CDR2 ANQGSEA. There are 14 residues in the CDR3. This chain's CDR3 is CSVVGGQGGYGYTF. The DNA for the CDR3 is TGCAGCGTTGTGGGGGGACAGGGCGGCTATGGCTACACCTTC.

This clonotype was picked up a small number of times. The DNA of the CDR3 is TGTGCCAGCAGTTTAGGTGTCAGCTCTTCCGGGGAGCTGTTTTTT. Translated, it gives CASSLGVSSSGELFF. The chain combines TRBV27 with TRBJ2-2; D gene ambiguous. Looked up from germline, CDR1 is MNHEY and CDR2 is SMNVEV (reference sequence). The CDR3 consists of 15 residues. V was clipped by 2 bases and J by 6 bases, with 13 bases between them.

The genes are TRBV7-9 and TRBJ2-1; 11 bases fit TRBD2. The CDR3 covers 16 residues. Germline V gene sequence: CDR1 SEHNR, CDR2 FQNEAQ (reference sequence). The junction had 9 bases not matched to a gene; V was cut back by 4 bases and J by 7 bases. In DNA, the CDR3 is TGTGCCAGCAGCTCAACACTAGCGGGAGCAGGGAATGAGCAGTTCTTC. Residues: CASSSTLAGAGNEQFF.